This record looks at one T cell receptor beta chain sequence and its context. Its antigen is currently not known. The record has no base qualities; no much larger clone is one base away. The CDR3 goes from the cysteine to the phenylalanine over 12 residues. Only the CDR3 DNA is retained, 36 bases long and in frame from the first base. Sequences DFQATT (CDR1) and SNEGSKA (CDR2) are obtained from the germline V gene (reference sequence). The donors were roughly 38 Caucasian individuals from Russia, aged 6 to 90 years, who were systemically healthy. Ten milliliters of peripheral blood were drawn from each donor into EDTA-treated Vacutainer tubes. Ficoll-Paque density-gradient centrifugation was used to isolate PBMCs, with at least 7 million per sample. Total RNA, at least 6 micrograms per sample, was extracted from PBMCs with Trizol reagent. Naive CD45RAhigh/CD27high T cell percentages were measured by flow cytometry on a PBMC aliquot from every donor.

This sample is drawn from a study of blood T cells in healthy people across ages (dated by TCRdb to 2013 to 2016). About the study as a whole: In model experiments, template switching captured about one uniquely barcoded TCR beta cDNA molecule for every two T cells. Donors of different ages were randomly distributed across sequencing lanes to avoid experimental bias. Using the same blood draw, the study looked at two additional independent replicas of 1 million unique cDNA reads for two donors, one aged 18 to 29 and the other aged 80 or older. The study measured age-related changes in TCR beta repertoire diversity using deep sequencing normalized with unique cDNA molecular identifiers. The donors were split into four age groups: young (average around 17 years), middle-aged (roughly 39), aged (roughly 65) and long-lived (over 80).

Results and caveats for the whole study, not just this receptor: Compared with the aged group, more naive CD4+ T cells, fewer expanded clones and increased TCR diversity were shown by the long-lived group, suggesting age selection. Total diversity estimates from one million sequenced T cells were considered lower bounds and underestimates. A strong correlation was found between observed TCR beta diversity and the percentage of naive T cells measured by flow cytometry. The CMV infection status of donors was not known, potentially confounding age-related changes in expanded clonotypes. Because profiling used bulk unsorted PBMCs, naive and antigen-experienced compartments could not be compared conclusively. Observed TCR beta diversity per million T cells fell roughly linearly with age, and a significant reduction was already apparent by age around 44.

Library preparation was by 5' RACE. Sequencing used an Illumina HiSeq 2500. The second PCR ran for roughly 6 to 11 cycles and used a J-beta primer mix along with a sample-barcoded 5' primer. A template-switch 5' adaptor carrying 12 random nucleotides introduced a unique molecular identifier onto each TCR beta cDNA molecule. Each sample yielded at least 2.5 million CDR3-containing paired-end reads. First-strand cDNA was synthesized from all RNA with the Mint cDNA synthesis kit, primed by a TRBC-specific oligonucleotide. All cDNA was treated with uracil-DNA glycosylase and then went through a first 18-cycle PCR with the universal primers M1SS and BC2_uni_R. The authors' pipeline ran thus. For normalization, 1 million high-quality reads, each with a distinct molecular identifier, were randomly selected from each sample. Instead of being binned into consensus sequences, reads with shared molecular identifiers were discarded. MiTCR, set to a Q25 quality threshold and the strictest error-elimination algorithm, was used for CDR3 identification, clonotype clustering and error correction. Lower-bound total TCR beta diversity was estimated with a nonparametric unseen species model using Euler transformation. Clones were called with MiXCR by TCRdb after fastp trimmed the public reads at Q25, and only in-frame beta chains were retained. Entries are consolidated by CDR3 protein sequence, retaining the most common genes and DNA. The V and J calls reflect TCRdb's pipeline rather than the authors' work. Present in this sample are about 1.6 million distinct CDR3 sequences, about 31% of which were seen just once. The biggest ten clones account for 10% to 12% of the sample.

Sequencing was carried out using blood. The V gene is TRBV20-1 and the J gene is TRBJ2-1; 8 junctional bases match TRBD2. The TCR originated in a woman in her twenties or thirties in good health. The CDR3 loop reads CSGGGRYNEQFF. The base sequence is TGCTCCGGGGGGGGGCGTTACAATGAGCAGTTCTTC.